This TCR beta chain was retrieved from a study of blood T cell repertoires in COVID-19. Across the study: COVID-19 samples from acute and convalescent phases originated in the United States, Italy and Spain. From T cells, B-cell-depleted T cells, or PBMCs came the material, which was cDNA or gDNA.

In regard to this clone: An end of the junction does not agree with germline; a read error may underlie this.

The CDR3 totals 12 residues. Each participant's cohort was designated according to participant-reported clinical history. For recovered donors of Cohort 3, there were two negative PCRs, clearance, or symptom resolution. The repertoire was sequenced with immunoSEQ multiplex PCR; TCRdb's copy has only in-frame clones and lacks some. The data show about 200,000 clones, roughly 90% seen once. This TCR derives from a woman younger than 35 who had recovered from COVID-19. The source material was PBMCs or T cells enriched from blood (not recorded which). The chain couples TRBV12-3 or TRBV12-4 to TRBJ2-7; 11 bases are shared with TRBD2. The CDR3 DNA reads as TGTGCCAGCAGTTTGGTTGCTAGCGGGGGGATCTTC. Encoded protein: CASSLVASGGIF.